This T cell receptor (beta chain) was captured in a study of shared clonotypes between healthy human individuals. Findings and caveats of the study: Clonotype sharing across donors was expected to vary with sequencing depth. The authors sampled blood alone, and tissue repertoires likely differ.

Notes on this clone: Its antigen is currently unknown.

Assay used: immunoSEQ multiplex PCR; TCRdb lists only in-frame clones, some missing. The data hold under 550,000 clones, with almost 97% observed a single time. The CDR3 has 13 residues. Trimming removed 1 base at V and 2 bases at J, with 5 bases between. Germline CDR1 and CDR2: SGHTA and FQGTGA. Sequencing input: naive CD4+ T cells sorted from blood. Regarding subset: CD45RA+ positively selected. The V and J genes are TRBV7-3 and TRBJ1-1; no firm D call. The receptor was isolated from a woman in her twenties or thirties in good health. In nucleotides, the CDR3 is TGTGCCAGCAGCTTAATCGGTAACACTGAAGCTTTCTTT. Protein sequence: CASSLIGNTEAFF.